This TCR beta chain was identified during a study of blood T cell repertoires in COVID-19. Study at large: Samples representing acute and convalescent COVID-19 were sourced from the United States, Italy and Spain. Sample material is recorded as cDNA or gDNA derived from T cells, B-cell-depleted T cells, or PBMCs.

This clone was picked up one time. V lost 1 base and J 10 bases, leaving 16 bases between the germline ends. The CDR3 length is 14 residues. Germline CDR1 is KGHSH and CDR2 is LQKENI. In the source study's methods: Amplified reference gene primers provided the basis for estimating nucleated cell counts. TCRdb's table, derived via immunoSEQ multiplex PCR, lists solely in-frame clones and lacks some. V, J and clone size were drawn from that table, and D and trimming were deduced from the DNA. The table shows some 57,000 clones, with more than 85% occurring only once. Specimen: peripheral blood. The clonotype originates from a man aged 50 or older with active COVID-19. This sequence joins TRBV18 and TRBJ1-2; the D gene is possibly TRBD1 (6 bases). The CDR3 nucleotides are TGTGCCAGCTCACCACAGTCAGGGGAAGCCTTCTACACCTTC. Protein product: CASSPQSGEAFYTF.